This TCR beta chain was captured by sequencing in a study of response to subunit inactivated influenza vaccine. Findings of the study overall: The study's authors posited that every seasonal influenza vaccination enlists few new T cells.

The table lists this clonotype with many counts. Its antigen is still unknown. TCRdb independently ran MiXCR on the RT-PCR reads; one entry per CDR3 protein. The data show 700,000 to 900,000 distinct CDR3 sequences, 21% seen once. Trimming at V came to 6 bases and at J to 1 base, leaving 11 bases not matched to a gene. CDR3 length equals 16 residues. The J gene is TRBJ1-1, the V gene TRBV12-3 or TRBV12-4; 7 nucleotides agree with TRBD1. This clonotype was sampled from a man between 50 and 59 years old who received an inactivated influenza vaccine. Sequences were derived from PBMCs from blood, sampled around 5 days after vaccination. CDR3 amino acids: CASSLDRRRSNTEAFF. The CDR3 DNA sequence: TGTGCCAGCAGCCTGGACAGGAGACGGTCGAACACTGAAGCTTTCTTT.